Below, one TCR beta chain is given with its context. The sample originates from a study of blood T cell repertoires in COVID-19. Overall study: Nucleic acid was either cDNA or gDNA, and it came from T cells, B-cell-depleted T cells, or PBMCs.

Germline loops: CDR1 KGHSH, CDR2 LQKENI. The ends were cut back, 3 bases at V and 5 bases at J, with 21 bases in the middle. The CDR3 runs 17 residues. In the authors' methods: Reference gene primer amplification gave nucleated cell count estimates. The assay was immunoSEQ multiplex PCR, and TCRdb's table has in-frame clones only and misses some. V and J calls plus clone size are reproduced from that table; the DNA served to infer D and trimming. The sample includes roughly 63,000 clones, around 79% of them seen just once. The TCR sequence derives from a human donor in a cohort sampled during active COVID-19. Sequencing was performed on peripheral blood. The chain uses TRBV18 and TRBJ2-3, with a possible D match to TRBD2 (7 bases). The CDR3 DNA reads TGTGCCAGCTCACCGCGGAGGGGGGGAGAAAGAGGAGATACGCAGTATTTT. As protein: CASSPRRGGERGDTQYF.